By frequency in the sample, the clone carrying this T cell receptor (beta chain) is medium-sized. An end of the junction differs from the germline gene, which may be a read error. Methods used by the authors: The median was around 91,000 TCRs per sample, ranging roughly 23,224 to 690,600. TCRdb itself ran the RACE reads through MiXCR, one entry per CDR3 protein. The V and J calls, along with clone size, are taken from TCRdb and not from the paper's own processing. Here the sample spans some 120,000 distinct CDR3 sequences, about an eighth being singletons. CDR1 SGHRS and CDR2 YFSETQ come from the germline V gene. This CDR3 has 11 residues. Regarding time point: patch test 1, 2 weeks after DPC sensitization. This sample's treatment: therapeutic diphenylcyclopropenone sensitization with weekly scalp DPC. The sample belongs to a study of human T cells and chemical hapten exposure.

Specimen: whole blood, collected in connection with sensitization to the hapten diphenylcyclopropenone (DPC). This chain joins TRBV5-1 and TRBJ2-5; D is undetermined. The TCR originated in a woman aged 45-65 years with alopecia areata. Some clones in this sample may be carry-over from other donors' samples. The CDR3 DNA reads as TGTGCCAGCAGCTTCGAAGAGACCCAGTACTTC. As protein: CASSFEETQYF.